The source of this TCR beta chain is a study of blood T cell repertoires in COVID-19. The overall study: Samples came from the United States, Italy and Spain, spanning acute and convalescent COVID-19. PBMCs, B-cell-depleted T cells, or T cells provided the cDNA or gDNA that made up the material.

This clone was observed a single time. The junction had 13 bases not matched to a gene; V was cut back by 6 bases and J by 11 bases. The V gene's germline CDR1 is LGHDT and CDR2 YNNKEL (reference sequence). The CDR3 spans 14 residues. As handled by the study authors: Reference gene primer amplification gave nucleated cell count estimates. Sequenced by immunoSEQ multiplex PCR; TCRdb stores in-frame clones only, minus some. V and J calls and clone size are those listed in that table; D and trimming were worked out from the DNA. Of approximately 100,000 clones listed, around 90% are singletons. This chain joins TRBV3-1 (or the pseudogene TRBV3-2) and TRBJ1-1, with TRBD1 matching 9 bases. The TCR sequence derives from a woman aged 55-75 years with acute or convalescent COVID-19. The sample was peripheral blood. The CDR3, as DNA: TGTGCCAGCAGTCCTATGCTGGGACAGGGAGGGGCTTTCTTT. Its protein is CASSPMLGQGGAFF.